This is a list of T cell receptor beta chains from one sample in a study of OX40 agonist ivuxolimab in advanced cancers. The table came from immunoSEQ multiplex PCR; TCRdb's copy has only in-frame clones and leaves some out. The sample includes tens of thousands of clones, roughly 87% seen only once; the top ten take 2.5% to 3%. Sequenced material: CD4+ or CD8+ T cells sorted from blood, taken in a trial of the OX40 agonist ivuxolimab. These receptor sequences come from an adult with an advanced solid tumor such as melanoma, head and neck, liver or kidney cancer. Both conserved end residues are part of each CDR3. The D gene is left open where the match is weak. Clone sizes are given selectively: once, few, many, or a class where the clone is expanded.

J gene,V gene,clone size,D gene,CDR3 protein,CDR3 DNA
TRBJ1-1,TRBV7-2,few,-,CASSLVLPNTEAFF,TGTGCCAGCAGCTTAGTACTCCCCAACACTGAAGCTTTCTTT
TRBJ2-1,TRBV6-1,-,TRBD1,CASSGRTGGMQFF,TGTGCCAGCAGTGGGAGGACAGGGGGGATGCAGTTCTTC
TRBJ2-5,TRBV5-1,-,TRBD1,CASRTGEETQYF,TGCGCCAGCAGGACAGGGGAGGAGACCCAGTACTTC
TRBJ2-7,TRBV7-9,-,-,CASSLIIAGRAYEQYF,TGTGCCAGCAGCTTAATCATTGCGGGAAGGGCGTACGAGCAGTACTTC
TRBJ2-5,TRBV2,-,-,CASSVTRTETQYF,TGTGCCAGCAGTGTAACTAGGACCGAGACCCAGTACTTC
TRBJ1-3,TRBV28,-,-,CASSFTGTGNTIYF,TGTGCCAGCAGTTTTACGGGGACTGGAAACACCATATATTTT
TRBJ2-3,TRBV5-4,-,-,CATSKGGRSTDTQYF,TGTGCCACCAGTAAGGGCGGGCGGAGCACAGATACGCAGTATTTT
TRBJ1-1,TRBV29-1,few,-,CSVVKETNTEAFF,TGCAGCGTTGTGAAGGAAACGAACACTGAAGCTTTCTTT
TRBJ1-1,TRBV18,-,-,CASSPTRAGAEAFF,TGTGCCAGCTCACCCACGAGGGCAGGGGCTGAAGCTTTCTTT
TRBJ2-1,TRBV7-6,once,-,CASSLLRESYNEQFF,TGTGCCAGCAGCTTATTACGGGAGAGCTACAATGAGCAGTTCTTC
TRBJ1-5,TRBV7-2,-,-,CASSLQPGSNQPQHF,TGTGCCAGCAGCTTACAACCAGGGAGCAATCAGCCCCAGCATTTT
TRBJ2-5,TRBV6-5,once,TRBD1,CATILGGQGFETQYF,TGTGCCACCATCCTGGGGGGACAGGGCTTTGAGACCCAGTACTTC
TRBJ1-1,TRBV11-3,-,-,CASSLGTGNTEAFF,TGTGCCAGCAGCTTAGGCACAGGGAACACTGAAGCTTTCTTT
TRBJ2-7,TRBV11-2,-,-,CASSLERGSSYEQYF,TGTGCCAGCAGCTTAGAACGGGGGAGCTCCTACGAGCAGTACTTC
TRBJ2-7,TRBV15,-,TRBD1,CATSSPGTGSYEQYF,TGTGCCACCAGCAGCCCCGGGACAGGGTCCTACGAGCAGTACTTC
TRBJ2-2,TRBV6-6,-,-,CASSRAADTNTGELFF,TGTGCCAGCAGCCGCGCCGCGGATACGAACACCGGGGAGCTGTTTTTT
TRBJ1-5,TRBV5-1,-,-,CASSLDGQSNQPQHF,TGCGCCAGCAGCTTGGACGGACAGTCCAATCAGCCCCAGCATTTT
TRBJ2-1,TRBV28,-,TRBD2,CASSVAGRYNEQFF,TGTGCCAGCAGCGTAGCGGGACGGTACAATGAGCAGTTCTTC
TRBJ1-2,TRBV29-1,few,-,CSVEGGLRGYTF,TGCAGCGTTGAAGGCGGCCTGAGAGGCTACACCTTC
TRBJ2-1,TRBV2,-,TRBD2,CASSGGLAGREQFF,TGTGCCAGCAGTGGGGGACTAGCGGGTCGTGAGCAGTTCTTC
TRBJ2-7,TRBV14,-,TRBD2,CASFSGLADAYEQYF,TGTGCCAGCTTCTCGGGACTAGCGGACGCATACGAGCAGTACTTC
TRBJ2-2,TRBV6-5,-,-,CASRSRDNHGELFF,TGTGCCAGCAGGTCCCGGGACAATCACGGGGAGCTGTTTTTT
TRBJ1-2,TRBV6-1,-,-,CASRSTNEYGYTF,TGTGCCAGCAGGTCAACCAACGAGTATGGCTACACCTTC
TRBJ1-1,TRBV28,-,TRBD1,CASRPGQDTEAFF,TGTGCCAGCAGACCCGGACAGGACACTGAAGCTTTCTTT
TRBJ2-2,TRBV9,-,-,CASGQINTGELFF,TGTGCCAGCGGACAGATCAACACCGGGGAGCTGTTTTTT
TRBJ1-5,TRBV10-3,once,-,CAISEGQDNQPQHF,TGTGCCATCAGTGAGGGGCAGGACAATCAGCCCCAGCATTTT
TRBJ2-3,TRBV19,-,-,CASSVGPTSTDTQYF,TGTGCCAGTAGTGTGGGACCAACAAGCACAGATACGCAGTATTTT
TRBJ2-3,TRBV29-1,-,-,CSSFGGTSTDTQYF,TGCAGCTCCTTCGGGGGTACTAGCACAGATACGCAGTATTTT
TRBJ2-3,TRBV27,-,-,CASSEDSLNLFSTDTQYF,TGTGCCAGCAGTGAGGACAGCCTTAACCTTTTTAGCACAGATACGCAGTATTTT
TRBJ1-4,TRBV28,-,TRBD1,CASAPGGQGNEKLFF,TGTGCCAGCGCCCCGGGGGGACAGGGAAATGAAAAACTGTTTTTT
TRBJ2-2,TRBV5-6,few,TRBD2,CASSLATSGSGGELFF,TGTGCCAGCAGCTTGGCAACTAGCGGGAGCGGCGGGGAGCTGTTTTTT